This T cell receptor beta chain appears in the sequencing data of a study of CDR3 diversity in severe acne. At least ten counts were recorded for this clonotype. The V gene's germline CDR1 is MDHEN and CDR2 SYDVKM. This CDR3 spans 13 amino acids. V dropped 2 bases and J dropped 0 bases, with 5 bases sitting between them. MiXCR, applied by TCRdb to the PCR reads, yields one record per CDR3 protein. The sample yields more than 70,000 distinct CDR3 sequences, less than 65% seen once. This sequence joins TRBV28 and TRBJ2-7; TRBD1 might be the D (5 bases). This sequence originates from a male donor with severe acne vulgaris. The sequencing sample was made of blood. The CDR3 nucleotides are TGTGCCAGCAGTTTAGACAGCTCCTACGAGCAGTACTTC. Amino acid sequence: CASSLDSSYEQYF.